Listed below are T cell receptor beta chains from one sample, sequenced in a study of beta chain features in type 1 diabetes. Generated by immunoSEQ multiplex PCR, the TCRdb table keeps only in-frame clones and is missing some. The data hold 500,000 to 650,000 clones, with around 12% observed a single time. Sample: naive CD4+ T cells from blood. These receptors were taken from a young man with type 1 diabetes. Both conserved end residues are part of each CDR3. Fields, in order: V gene, J gene, CDR3 length, CDR3 protein.

TRBV11-2	TRBJ2-5	15	CASSLGLAGWETQYF
TRBV2	TRBJ1-5	15	CASRGQGLRNQPQHF
TRBV7-8	TRBJ2-5	14	CASSKWDRWETQYF
TRBV5-1	TRBJ1-5	15	CASSLAGIGNQPQHF
TRBV9	TRBJ2-4	16	CASSVRGQGAKNIQYF
TRBV28	TRBJ2-7	15	CASSLSSGGAYEQYF
TRBV28	TRBJ1-5	16	CASSAPGPYSNQPQHF
TRBV9	TRBJ2-4	16	CASSVEDGPSGSIQYF
TRBV7-2	TRBJ2-1	15	CASSLLSGLSNEQFF
TRBV10-3	TRBJ1-1	11	CAISGLDGRFF
TRBV9	TRBJ2-2	14	CASSVYDSTGELFF